The 20 T cell receptor beta chains below were found in one sample sequenced in a study of blood T cell repertoires in COVID-19. Libraries were prepared by immunoSEQ multiplex PCR; TCRdb keeps only in-frame clonotypes and omits some of them. The sample shows about 190,000 clones, under 85% of them seen only once. What was sequenced was peripheral blood. Receptors originate from a middle-aged woman with acute or convalescent COVID-19.

The gene calls are TRBV19 and TRBJ2-7, with D possibly being TRBD2 (6 bases). The CDR3 runs 15 residues. Germline assignment: CDR1 LNHDA and CDR2 SQIVND (reference sequence). V lost 7 bases and J 2 bases, leaving 18 bases between the germline ends. The DNA for the CDR3 is TGTGCCAGTACCCCATCGTTGGGGGGAACCTACGAGCAGTACTTC. Its protein product is CASTPSLGGTYEQYF. Drawing the rest from reference TRBV19 and TRBJ2-7, the complete variable domain is DGGITQSPKYLFRKEGQNVTLSCEQNLNHDAMYWYRQDPGQGLRLIYYSQIVNDFQKGDIAEGYSVSREKKESFPLTVTSAQKNPTAFYLCASTPSLGGTYEQYFGPGTRLTVT.

This chain links TRBV5-4 with TRBJ2-3, with TRBD2 identical over 11 bases. The CDR3 has 15 amino acids. After removal of 5 bases from V and 0 bases from J, the junction contained 2 bases not matched to a gene. Germline V gene data show CDR1 as SGHNT and CDR2 as YYREEE (reference sequence). Here the CDR3 DNA reads TGTGCCAGCAGTAGCGGGGGGGCTAGCACAGATACGCAGTATTTT. Its protein product is CASSSGGASTDTQYF.

The chain employs TRBV7-9 and TRBJ1-1; D may be TRBD1 (5 bases). The CDR3 contains 16 residues. Germline V lookup: CDR1 SEHNR, CDR2 FQNEAQ (reference sequence). Trimming stripped 3 bases from V and 1 base from J, with 15 bases between. CDR3 amino acids: CASSLGLWGRNTEAFF. For the CDR3, the DNA is TGTGCCAGCAGCTTGGGTCTCTGGGGCCGGAACACTGAAGCTTTCTTT.

V gene TRBV2 combines with J gene TRBJ2-1; D possibly corresponds to TRBD1 (6 bases). V lost 2 bases, J lost 7 bases, and 6 bases lay in between. Germline CDR1 and CDR2: SNHLY and FYNNEI. This CDR3 has 12 residues. For the CDR3, the DNA is TGTGCCAGCAGTGAAACAGGGAATGAGCAGTTCTTC. Encoded protein: CASSETGNEQFF. Supplemented by reference TRBV2 and TRBJ2-1, the full variable domain reads EPEVTQTPSHQVTQMGQEVILRCVPISNHLYFYWYRQILGQKVEFLVSFYNNEISEKSEIFDDQFSVERPDGSNFTLKIRSTKLEDSAMYFCASSETGNEQFFGPGTRLTVL.

This chain uses TRBV7-6 with TRBJ2-5, with D perhaps TRBD1 (5 bases). The length of the CDR3 is 15 residues. The V end lost 8 bases, the J end lost 7 bases, and 23 bases lay between the germline ends. The germline CDR1 and CDR2 sequences are SGHVS and FNYEAQ. CDR3 nucleotides: TGTGCCAGCGGGGCCGGGTCGCCATCGAGTGGGACCCAGTACTTC. It codes for CASGAGSPSSGTQYF. Drawing the rest from reference TRBV7-6 and TRBJ2-5, the complete variable domain is GAGVSQSPRYKVTKRGQDVALRCDPISGHVSLYWYRQALGQGPEFLTYFNYEAQQDKSGLPNDRFSAERPEGSISTLTIQRTEQRDSAMYRCASGAGSPSSGTQYFGPGTRLLVL.

The rearrangement joins TRBV7-6 to TRBJ1-1; 8 bases agree with TRBD1. CDR3 length equals 16 residues. CDR1 SGHVS and CDR2 FNYEAQ come from the germline V gene. V was pared by 4 bases and J by 0 bases, with 7 bases of the junction left unmatched. The chain's CDR3 is CASSSGQGLMNTEAFF. The CDR3, as DNA: TGTGCCAGCAGCTCCGGACAGGGCCTCATGAACACTGAAGCTTTCTTT.

CDR3 amino acids: CASSLFTGGSYNEQFF. The CDR3 DNA reads TGTGCCAGCAGCTTATTCACGGGGGGCTCCTACAATGAGCAGTTCTTC. The chain uses TRBV7-9 and TRBJ2-1; TRBD2 matches 7 bases. This CDR3 contains 16 residues. Germline CDR1 is SEHNR and CDR2 is FQNEAQ (reference sequence). V shed 2 bases, J shed 0 bases, and the junction held 4 bases outside the gene matches.

This sequence joins TRBV27 and TRBJ2-3, with D maybe TRBD1 (6 bases). The V end lost 5 bases, the J end lost 5 bases, and 8 bases lay between the germline ends. Germline V gene sequence: CDR1 MNHEY, CDR2 SMNVEV (reference sequence). The CDR3 totals 12 residues. In nucleotides, the CDR3 is TGTGCCAGCAGTCCCAGGGGAGATACGCAGTATTTT. This sequence encodes CASSPRGDTQYF.

The chain has TRBV7-9 and TRBJ2-1; 11 positions match TRBD2. V was pared by 3 bases and J by 4 bases, with 2 bases of the junction left unmatched. Per germline, CDR1 SEHNR and CDR2 FQNEAQ (reference sequence). The CDR3 is 15 residues long. Here the CDR3 DNA reads TGTGCCAGCAGCTTGGGACTAGCGGATTACAATGAGCAGTTCTTC. Translation gives CASSLGLADYNEQFF. Together with reference TRBV7-9 and TRBJ2-1, the CDR3 gives the full variable domain: DTGVSQNPRHKITKRGQNVTFRCDPISEHNRLYWYRQTLGQGPEFLTYFQNEAQLEKSRLLSDRFSAERPKGSFSTLEIQRTEQGDSAMYLCASSLGLADYNEQFFGPGTRLTVL.

Only one count was recorded for this clone. This chain joins TRBV11-1 and TRBJ1-2; D possibly corresponds to TRBD1 (5 bases). Trimming shortened V by 3 bases and J by 3 bases, and 11 bases separated the two germline ends. This CDR3 is built from 14 residues. Germline assignment: CDR1 SGHAT and CDR2 FQDESV (reference sequence). DNA of the CDR3: TGTGCCAGCAGCTTGGGCAGGGCTGACTATGGCTACACCTTC. Translating it yields CASSLGRADYGYTF.

The gene calls are TRBV4-1 and TRBJ1-5; D is possibly TRBD1 (6 bases). This CDR3 has 15 amino acids. V was shortened by 1 base and J by 5 bases, with 12 bases between the two germline ends. Germline-derived CDR1 and CDR2 are MGHRA and YSYEKL. Here the CDR3 reads CASSQVQGSYQPQHF. For the CDR3, the DNA is TGCGCCAGCAGCCAAGTACAGGGATCCTATCAGCCCCAGCATTTT.

This chain joins TRBV18 and TRBJ1-6; D remains unclear. The CDR3 extends over 13 amino acids. Germline assignment: CDR1 KGHSH and CDR2 LQKENI. Trimming removed 6 bases from V and 7 bases from J, with 10 bases in between. The CDR3 region has the DNA TGTGCCAGCTCCCGCAGTATGAATTCACCCCTCCACTTT. It specifies CASSRSMNSPLHF.

V and J are TRBV20-1 and TRBJ1-3; unclear D gene. CDR1 is DFQATT and CDR2 is SNEGSKA in the germline V gene (reference sequence). This CDR3 has 13 residues. The V end lost 3 bases, the J end lost 2 bases, and 8 bases lay between the germline ends. For the CDR3, the DNA is TGCAGTGCTAGTTTCCCCGCTGGAAACACCATATATTTT. This gives the protein CSASFPAGNTIYF.

The chain is built from TRBV7-8 and TRBJ1-6, with D unclear. CDR3 length: 15 amino acids. Trimming pared 4 bases from V and 8 bases from J, leaving 15 bases between. CDR1 is SGHVS, CDR2 FQNEAQ, per germline. The CDR3 sequence is CASSSPWAVDSPLHF. The CDR3 DNA follows: TGTGCCAGCAGCTCGCCCTGGGCAGTTGATTCACCCCTCCACTTT.

The chain's CDR3 is CASGSLAGVYEQYF. Written as DNA, the CDR3 is TGTGCCAGCGGGTCACTAGCGGGGGTCTACGAGCAGTACTTC. The chain has TRBV28 and TRBJ2-7; 11 nucleotides match TRBD2. The germline gives CDR1 MDHEN, CDR2 SYDVKM. The ends lost 8 bases at V and 3 bases at J; junction bases unmatched: 6. This CDR3 is built from 14 residues.

This clone was recorded once. The chain couples TRBV6-6 to TRBJ2-7, with 10 bases matching TRBD1. Germline CDR1 reads MNHNY; CDR2 reads SVGAGI (reference sequence). The length of the CDR3 is 16 residues. V lost 5 bases, J lost 0 bases, and 7 bases stayed unmatched. The CDR3 here is CASSRRTGGISYEQYF. The CDR3 nucleotides are TGTGCCAGCAGTCGCCGGACAGGGGGTATCTCCTACGAGCAGTACTTC.

The CDR3 DNA follows: TGTGCCAGCAGTTTTACAGGGACAGAACAAGAGACCCAGTACTTC. This codes for CASSFTGTEQETQYF. V and J are TRBV27 and TRBJ2-5, with 7 bases lining up with TRBD1. The length of the CDR3 is 15 residues. CDR1 and CDR2 (germline): MNHEY, SMNVEV (reference sequence). V was pared by 3 bases and J by 2 bases, with 6 bases of the junction left unmatched.

The sample holds a few counts of this clone. The chain has TRBV4-1 and TRBJ2-1; 7 bases are a match to TRBD2. J gave up 0 bases and V 1 base, and 9 bases lay outside the gene matches. The CDR3 runs 18 residues. Germline V gene sequence: CDR1 MGHRA, CDR2 YSYEKL. The CDR3 sequence is CASSQGLAARSSYNEQFF. DNA for the CDR3: TGCGCCAGCAGCCAAGGGCTAGCGGCCCGGAGCTCCTACAATGAGCAGTTCTTC.

The genes are TRBV24-1 and TRBJ2-1; 8 bases line up with TRBD1. Germline CDR1 is KGHDR and CDR2 is SFDVKD. The CDR3 is 17 amino acids. The J segment lost 7 bases and the V segment lost 3 bases, leaving 13 bases of the junction unmatched. The CDR3 reads CATSDVPPRGPSNEQFF. The CDR3 DNA is TGTGCCACCAGTGATGTCCCCCCCAGGGGGCCGTCAAATGAGCAGTTCTTC.

V and J are TRBV10-3 and TRBJ2-7, with 10 bases fitting TRBD2. CDR1 ENHRY and CDR2 SYGVKD come from the germline V gene. The CDR3 extends over 12 amino acids. Trimming took 8 bases from V and 4 from J; bases not matched to a gene: 2. The CDR3 is CAIRTSGYEQYF. The DNA of the CDR3 is TGTGCCATCCGGACTAGCGGATACGAGCAGTACTTC.